This T cell receptor beta chain was sequenced in a study of CD8+ T cells in alopecia areata (dated 2018 in TCRdb). For context, the study as a whole: Treated patients were enrolled in an open-label pilot trial of oral tofacitinib at 5 to 10 mg twice daily for moderate-to-severe alopecia areata. Tofacitinib was given for 6 to 18 months, followed by 6 months of follow-up off drug to assess delayed response and recurrence. The SALT score, which quantifies the percentage of affected scalp surface area, was used to measure disease severity in treated patients. In both human patients and the C3H/HeJ mouse model, the study applied high-throughput TCRbeta sequencing to look at T cell clonal expansion in alopecia areata. Human TCRbeta sequencing covered scalp tissue and sorted CD4+ and CD8+ peripheral blood T cells from patchy and totalis/universalis alopecia areata patients and healthy controls. Biopsies were taken from tofacitinib-treated patients at baseline and again at 4 and 24 weeks into treatment, and several of those patients also had a later scalp biopsy. Scalp clonality was compared among normal scalp (n=4), patchy alopecia areata scalp (n=8), and alopecia totalis/universalis scalp (n=8). RNA came from the PAXgene miRNA kit for fixed scalp, the miRNeasy kit for PBMCs, and the RNeasy kit for mouse skin. immunoSEQ multiplex PCR using 35 Vbeta forward primers and 13 Jbeta reverse primers was used to amplify TCRbeta CDR3 regions. Study-wide findings and limitations: Tofacitinib significantly lowered scalp clonality and the number of expanded CD8+ clones among the top 100 scalp clones. Shared TCR sequences between patients were less evident than in mice, which may be partly attributable to HLA diversity in the patient population. During tofacitinib treatment, many expanded lesional clones remained in scalp and blood, and this persistence may partly explain relapse after treatment is stopped. Higher clonality and more expanded CD8+ clones were observed in lesional scalp than in normal scalp, particularly in alopecia totalis/universalis, a finding suggestive of antigenic drive. Scalp TCR repertoire analysis is complicated because resident alphabeta T cells in normal human skin are also sequenced, whereas mouse skin is dominated by gammadelta T cells. Because the treated cohort was small and had just a single nonresponder, larger studies are needed to establish links between baseline CD8+ expansion and response.

Library generation was performed with the immunoSEQ multiplex PCR assay. To provide template for TCR sequencing, every sample had RNA extracted and reverse transcribed into cDNA. SuperScript III was used to make first-strand cDNA, primed with a 2:1 mix of oligo-dT and random hexamers. A synthetic immune receptor repertoire was used to gauge amplification bias, and whatever bias remained was removed computationally. In the authors' own workflow: Raw reads were preprocessed to remove errors, and CDR3 was defined according to IMGT conventions as the region from the conserved cysteine to phenylalanine. Clonality was calculated as 1 minus Shannon entropy normalized by log2 of the number of productive unique TCRs. Whether each scalp clone was CD4 or CD8 was inferred by checking scalp TCRbeta sequences against the CD4 and CD8 repertoires from sorted blood. The source is immuneACCESS, and TCRdb retained only in-frame sequences with V and J called. Part of the clones is not carried over; for the studies checked, unresolved V genes explain less than half of this, and the remainder is unexplained. The V and J calls and clone size come from that table; D and trimming were worked out from the DNA. This sample is represented by over 70,000 clones; approximately 66% of them were singletons. The ten biggest clones cover 23% of the sample.

From its cysteine to its phenylalanine, the CDR3 spans 16 amino acids. Just the 48-base CDR3 DNA is kept, in frame starting at base 1. Taken from the germline V gene (reference sequence), the CDR1 and CDR2 loops are SEHNR and FQNEAQ. Trimming removed 0 bases from V and 1 base from J, leaving 12 bases between the germline ends. What this sample's time point label stands for: 24 weeks on oral tofacitinib. The sample's treatment or condition label, decoded: oral pan-JAK inhibitor, 5-10 mg twice daily. Lesional scalp punch biopsies and peripheral blood were collected from alopecia areata patients. PBMCs were isolated by density centrifugation and stained for CD3, CD4 and CD8, and CD4+ and CD8+ T cells were sorted on a FACSAria. This clone was picked up one time. Its antigen is not yet known. No qualities accompany the bases; no much larger clone lies one base away.

This chain joins TRBV7-9 to TRBJ2-5; the D gene is perhaps TRBD1, on 7 matching bases. The TCR sequence derives from a human donor with alopecia areata. The specimen was CD8+ T cells sorted from blood, collected at week 24, from a patient treated with tofacitinib. The bases read TGTGCCAGCAGCTTAGCTTGGAGGGGGCTCCAAGAGACCCAGTACTTC. It translates to CASSLAWRGLQETQYF.